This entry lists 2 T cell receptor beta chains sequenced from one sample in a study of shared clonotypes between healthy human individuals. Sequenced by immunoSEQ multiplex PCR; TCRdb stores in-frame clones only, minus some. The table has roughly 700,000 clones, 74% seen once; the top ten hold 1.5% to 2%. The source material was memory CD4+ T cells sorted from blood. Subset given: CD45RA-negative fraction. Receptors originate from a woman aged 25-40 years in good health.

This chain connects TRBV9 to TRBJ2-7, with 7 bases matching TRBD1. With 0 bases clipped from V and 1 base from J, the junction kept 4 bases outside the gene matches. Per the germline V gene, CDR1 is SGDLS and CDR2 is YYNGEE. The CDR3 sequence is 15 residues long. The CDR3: CASSVGQGRSYEQYF. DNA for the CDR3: TGTGCCAGCAGCGTAGGACAGGGCCGATCCTACGAGCAGTACTTC.

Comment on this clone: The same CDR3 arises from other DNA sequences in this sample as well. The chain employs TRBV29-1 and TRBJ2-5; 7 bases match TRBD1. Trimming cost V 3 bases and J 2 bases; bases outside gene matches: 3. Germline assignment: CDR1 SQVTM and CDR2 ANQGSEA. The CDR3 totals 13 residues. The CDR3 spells CSVDRGRQETQYF. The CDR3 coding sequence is TGCAGCGTTGATAGGGGGCGTCAAGAGACCCAGTACTTC.